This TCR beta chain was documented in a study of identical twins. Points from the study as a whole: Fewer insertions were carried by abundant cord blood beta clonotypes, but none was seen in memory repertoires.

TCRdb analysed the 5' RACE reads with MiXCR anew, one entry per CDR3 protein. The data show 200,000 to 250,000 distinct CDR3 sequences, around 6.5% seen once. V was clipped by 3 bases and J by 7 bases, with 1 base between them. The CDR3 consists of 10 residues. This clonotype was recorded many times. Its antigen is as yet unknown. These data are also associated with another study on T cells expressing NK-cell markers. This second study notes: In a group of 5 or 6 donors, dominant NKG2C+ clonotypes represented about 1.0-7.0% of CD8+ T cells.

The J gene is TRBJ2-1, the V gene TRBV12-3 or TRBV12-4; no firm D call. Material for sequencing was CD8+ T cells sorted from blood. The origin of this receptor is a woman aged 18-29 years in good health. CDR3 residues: CASSLNEQFF. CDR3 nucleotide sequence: TGTGCCAGCAGTTTGAATGAGCAGTTCTTC.